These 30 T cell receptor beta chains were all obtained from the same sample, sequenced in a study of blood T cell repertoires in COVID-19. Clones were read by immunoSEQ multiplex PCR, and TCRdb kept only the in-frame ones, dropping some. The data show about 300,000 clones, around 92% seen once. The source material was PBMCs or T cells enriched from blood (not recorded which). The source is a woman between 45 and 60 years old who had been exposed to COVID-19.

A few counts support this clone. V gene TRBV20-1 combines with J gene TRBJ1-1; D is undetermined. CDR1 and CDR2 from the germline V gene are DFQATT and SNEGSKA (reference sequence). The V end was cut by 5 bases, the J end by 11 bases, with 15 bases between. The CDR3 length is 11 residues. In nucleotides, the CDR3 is TGCAGTGCTCCGAACCTCTCCGCGGCTTTCTTT. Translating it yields CSAPNLSAAFF.

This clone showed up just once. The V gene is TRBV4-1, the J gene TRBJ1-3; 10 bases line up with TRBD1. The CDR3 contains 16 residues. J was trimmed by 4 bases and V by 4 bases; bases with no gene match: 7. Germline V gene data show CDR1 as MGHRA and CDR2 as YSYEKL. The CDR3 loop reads CASSLSGQGLGNTIYF. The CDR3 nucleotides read TGCGCCAGCAGCCTCTCGGGACAGGGGTTAGGAAACACCATATATTTT.

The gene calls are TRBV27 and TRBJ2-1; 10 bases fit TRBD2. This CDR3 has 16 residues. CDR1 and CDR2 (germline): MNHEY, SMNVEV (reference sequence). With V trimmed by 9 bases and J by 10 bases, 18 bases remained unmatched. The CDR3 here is CASTINGVAGGQEQFF. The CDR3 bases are TGTGCCAGTACCATTAATGGAGTAGCGGGGGGTCAGGAGCAGTTCTTC.

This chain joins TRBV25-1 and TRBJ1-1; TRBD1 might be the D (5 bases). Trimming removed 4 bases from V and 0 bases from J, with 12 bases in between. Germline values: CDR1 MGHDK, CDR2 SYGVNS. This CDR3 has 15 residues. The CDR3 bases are TGTGCCAGCAGTGCGACGGGACTTATGAACACTGAAGCTTTCTTT. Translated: CASSATGLMNTEAFF. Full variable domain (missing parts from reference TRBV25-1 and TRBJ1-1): EADIYQTPRYLVIGTGKKITLECSQTMGHDKMYWYQQDPGMELHLIHYSYGVNSTEKGDLSSESTVSRIRTEHFPLTLESARPSHTSQYLCASSATGLMNTEAFFGQGTRLTVV.

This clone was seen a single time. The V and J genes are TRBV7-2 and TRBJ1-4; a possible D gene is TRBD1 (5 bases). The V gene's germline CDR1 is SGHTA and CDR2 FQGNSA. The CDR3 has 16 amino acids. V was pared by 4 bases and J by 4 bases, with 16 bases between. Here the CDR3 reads CASSYQGVRGNEKLFF. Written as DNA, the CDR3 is TGTGCCAGCAGCTACCAAGGCGTTAGGGGTAATGAAAAACTGTTTTTT.

In DNA, the CDR3 is TGTGCCAGCAGCCGAGGCAGTTCCCAAGAGACCCAGTACTTC. Translating gives CASSRGSSQETQYF. The chain recombines TRBV3-1 (or the pseudogene TRBV3-2) with TRBJ2-5; D is undetermined. The CDR3 consists of 14 residues. Germline V gene data show CDR1 as LGHDT and CDR2 as YNNKEL (reference sequence). Trimming stripped 4 bases from V and 1 base from J, with 10 bases between.

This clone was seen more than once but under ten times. CDR3 residues: CASSLGQASYEQYF. DNA of the CDR3: TGCGCCAGCAGCTTGGGACAGGCCTCCTACGAGCAGTACTTC. The chain recombines TRBV5-1 with TRBJ2-7; possibly TRBD1 for D (6 bases). The V end was cut by 0 bases, the J end by 0 bases, with 7 bases between. Germline V gene lookup returns CDR1 SGHRS and CDR2 YFSETQ. The CDR3 runs to 14 residues.

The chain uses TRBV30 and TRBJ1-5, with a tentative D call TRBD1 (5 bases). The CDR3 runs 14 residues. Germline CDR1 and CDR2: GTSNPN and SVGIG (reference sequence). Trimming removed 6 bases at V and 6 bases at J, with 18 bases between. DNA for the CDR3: TGTGCCTGTACGGTGGGGGGTCGGACTCAGCCCCAGCATTTT. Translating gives CACTVGGRTQPQHF.

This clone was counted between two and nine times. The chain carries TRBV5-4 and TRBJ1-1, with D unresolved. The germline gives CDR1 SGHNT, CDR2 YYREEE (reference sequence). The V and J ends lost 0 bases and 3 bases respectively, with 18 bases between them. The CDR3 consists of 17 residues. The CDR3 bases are TGTGCCAGCAGCTTGGAGGTCGGCCCGCGGCGGGACACTGAAGCTTTCTTT. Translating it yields CASSLEVGPRRDTEAFF.

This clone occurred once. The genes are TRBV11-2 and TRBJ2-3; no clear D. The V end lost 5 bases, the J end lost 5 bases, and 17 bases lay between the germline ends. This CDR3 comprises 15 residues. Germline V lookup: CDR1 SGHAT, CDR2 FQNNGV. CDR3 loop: CASSQNVQPVDTQYF. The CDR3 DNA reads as TGTGCCAGCAGCCAGAACGTACAGCCGGTAGATACGCAGTATTTT. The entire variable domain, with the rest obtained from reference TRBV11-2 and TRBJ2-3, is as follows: EAGVAQSPRYKIIEKRQSVAFWCNPISGHATLYWYQQILGQGPKLLIQFQNNGVVDDSQLPKDRFSAERLKGVDSTLKIQPAKLEDSAVYLCASSQNVQPVDTQYFGPGTRLTVL.

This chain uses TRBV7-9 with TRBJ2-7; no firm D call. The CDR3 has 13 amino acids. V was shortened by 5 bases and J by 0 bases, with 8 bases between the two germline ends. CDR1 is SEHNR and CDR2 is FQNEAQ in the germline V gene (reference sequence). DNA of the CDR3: TGTGCCAGCAGCCCTCCGGGCTCCTACGAGCAGTACTTC. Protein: CASSPPGSYEQYF.

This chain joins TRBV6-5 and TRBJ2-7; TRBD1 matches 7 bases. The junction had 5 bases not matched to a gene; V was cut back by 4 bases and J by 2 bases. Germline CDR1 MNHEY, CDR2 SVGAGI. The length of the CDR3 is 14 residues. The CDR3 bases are TGTGCCAGCAGTTTCCTCGACAGGGCCTACGAGCAGTACTTC. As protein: CASSFLDRAYEQYF.

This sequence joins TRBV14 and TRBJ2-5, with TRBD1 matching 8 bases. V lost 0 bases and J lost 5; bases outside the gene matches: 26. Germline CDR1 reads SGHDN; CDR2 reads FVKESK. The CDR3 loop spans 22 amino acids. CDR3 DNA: TGTGCCAGCAGCCAAGAAGGAGGGGGACAGGCCCGCCCGTCGCGGAGGTTGGAGACCCAGTACTTC. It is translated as CASSQEGGGQARPSRRLETQYF.

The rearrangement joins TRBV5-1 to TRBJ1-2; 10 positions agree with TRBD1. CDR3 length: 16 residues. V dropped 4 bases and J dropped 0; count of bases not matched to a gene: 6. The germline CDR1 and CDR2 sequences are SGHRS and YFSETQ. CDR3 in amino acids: CASSPGTGVANYGYTF. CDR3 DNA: TGCGCCAGCAGCCCTGGGACAGGGGTAGCTAACTATGGCTACACCTTC. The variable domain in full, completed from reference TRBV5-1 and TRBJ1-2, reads KAGVTQTPRYLIKTRGQQVTLSCSPISGHRSVSWYQQTPGQGLQFLFEYFSETQRNKGNFPGRFSGRQFSNSRSEMNVSTLELGDSALYLCASSPGTGVANYGYTFGSGTRLTVV.

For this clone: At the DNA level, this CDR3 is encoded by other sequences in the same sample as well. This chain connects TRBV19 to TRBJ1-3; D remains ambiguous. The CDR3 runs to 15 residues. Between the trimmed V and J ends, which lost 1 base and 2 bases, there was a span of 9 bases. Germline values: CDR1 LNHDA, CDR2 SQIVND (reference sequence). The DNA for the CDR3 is TGTGCCAGTAGTATAGGTGGAGGAACTGGAAACACCATATATTTT. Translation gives CASSIGGGTGNTIYF.

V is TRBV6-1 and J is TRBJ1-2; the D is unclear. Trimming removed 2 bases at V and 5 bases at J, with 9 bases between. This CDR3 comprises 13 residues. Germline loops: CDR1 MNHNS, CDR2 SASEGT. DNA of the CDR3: TGTGCCAGCAGTGAAACGCGGAGTTATGGCTACACCTTC. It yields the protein CASSETRSYGYTF.

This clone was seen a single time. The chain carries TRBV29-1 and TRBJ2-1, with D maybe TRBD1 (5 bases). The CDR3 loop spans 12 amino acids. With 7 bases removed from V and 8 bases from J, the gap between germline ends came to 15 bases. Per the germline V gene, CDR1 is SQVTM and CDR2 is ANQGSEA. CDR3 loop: CSADDSFYEQFF. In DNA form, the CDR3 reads TGCAGCGCTGATGACAGTTTTTATGAGCAGTTCTTC.

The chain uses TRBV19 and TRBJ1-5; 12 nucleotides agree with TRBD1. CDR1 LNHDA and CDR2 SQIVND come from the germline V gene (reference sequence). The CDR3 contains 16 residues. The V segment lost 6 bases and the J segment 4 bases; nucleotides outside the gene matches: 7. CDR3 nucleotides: TGTGCCAGTAGACCGGGACAGGGGGCTAGAAATCAGCCCCAGCATTTT. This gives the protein CASRPGQGARNQPQHF.

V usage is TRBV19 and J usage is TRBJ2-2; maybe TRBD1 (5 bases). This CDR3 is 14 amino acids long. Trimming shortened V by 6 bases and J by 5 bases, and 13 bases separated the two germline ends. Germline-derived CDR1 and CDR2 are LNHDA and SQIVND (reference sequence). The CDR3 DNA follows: TGTGCCAGTAGCCCCTCCCACAGGACCGGGGAGCTGTTTTTT. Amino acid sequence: CASSPSHRTGELFF.

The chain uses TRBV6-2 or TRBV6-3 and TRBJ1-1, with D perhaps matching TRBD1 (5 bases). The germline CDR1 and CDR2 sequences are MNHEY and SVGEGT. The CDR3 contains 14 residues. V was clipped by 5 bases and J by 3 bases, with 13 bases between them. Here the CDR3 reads CASSPLRTYTEAFF. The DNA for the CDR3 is TGTGCCAGCAGTCCACTGAGGACATACACTGAAGCTTTCTTT.

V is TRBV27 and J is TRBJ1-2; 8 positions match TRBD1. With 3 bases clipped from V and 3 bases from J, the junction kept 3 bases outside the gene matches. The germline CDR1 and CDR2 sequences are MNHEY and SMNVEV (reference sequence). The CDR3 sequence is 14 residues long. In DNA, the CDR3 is TGTGCCAGCAGTTTGACAGGGGCGCACTATGGCTACACCTTC. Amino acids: CASSLTGAHYGYTF.

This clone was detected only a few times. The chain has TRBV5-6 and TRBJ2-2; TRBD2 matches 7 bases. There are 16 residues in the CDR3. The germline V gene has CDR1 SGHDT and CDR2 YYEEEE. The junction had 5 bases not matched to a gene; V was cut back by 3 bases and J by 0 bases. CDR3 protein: CASSSMGGTNTGELFF. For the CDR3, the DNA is TGTGCCAGCAGCTCTATGGGGGGGACGAACACCGGGGAGCTGTTTTTT.

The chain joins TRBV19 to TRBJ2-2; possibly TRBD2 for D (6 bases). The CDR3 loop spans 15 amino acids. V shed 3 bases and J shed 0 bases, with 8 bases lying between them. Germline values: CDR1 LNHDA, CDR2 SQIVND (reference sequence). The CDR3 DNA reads TGTGCCAGTAGTATCGCGGGGCCGAACACCGGGGAGCTGTTTTTT. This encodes CASSIAGPNTGELFF.

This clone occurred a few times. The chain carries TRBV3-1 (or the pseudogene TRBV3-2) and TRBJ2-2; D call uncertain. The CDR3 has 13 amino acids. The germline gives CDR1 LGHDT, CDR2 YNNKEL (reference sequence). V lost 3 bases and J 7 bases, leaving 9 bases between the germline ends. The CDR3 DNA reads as TGTGCCAGCAGCCAGGATTCGGGCGGGGAGCTGTTTTTT. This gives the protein CASSQDSGGELFF.

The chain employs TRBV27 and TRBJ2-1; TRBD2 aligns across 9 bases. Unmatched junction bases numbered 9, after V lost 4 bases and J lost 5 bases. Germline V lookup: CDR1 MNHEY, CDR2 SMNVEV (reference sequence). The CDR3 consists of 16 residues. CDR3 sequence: CASSSRVGGGDNEQFF. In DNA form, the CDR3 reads TGTGCCAGCAGTTCCCGAGTGGGCGGGGGGGACAATGAGCAGTTCTTC.

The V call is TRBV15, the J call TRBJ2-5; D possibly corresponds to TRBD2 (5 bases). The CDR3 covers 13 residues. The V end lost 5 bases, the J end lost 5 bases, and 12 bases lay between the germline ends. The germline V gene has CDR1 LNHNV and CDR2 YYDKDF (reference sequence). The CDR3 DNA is TGTGCCACCAGCCCCCGGGGTCCCGAGACCCAGTACTTC. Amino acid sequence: CATSPRGPETQYF.

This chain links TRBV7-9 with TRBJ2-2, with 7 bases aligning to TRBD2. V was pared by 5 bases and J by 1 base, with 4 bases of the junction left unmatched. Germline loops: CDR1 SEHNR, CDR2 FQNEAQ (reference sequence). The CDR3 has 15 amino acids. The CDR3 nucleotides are TGTGCCAGCAGCGCCTCTAGCGGGAACACCGGGGAGCTGTTTTTT. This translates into CASSASSGNTGELFF.

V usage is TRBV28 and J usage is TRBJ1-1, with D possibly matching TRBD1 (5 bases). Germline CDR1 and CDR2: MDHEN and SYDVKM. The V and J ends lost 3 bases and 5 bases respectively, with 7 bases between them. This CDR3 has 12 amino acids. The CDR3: CASSFGGTEAFF. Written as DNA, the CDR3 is TGTGCCAGCAGTTTCGGGGGTACTGAAGCTTTCTTT.

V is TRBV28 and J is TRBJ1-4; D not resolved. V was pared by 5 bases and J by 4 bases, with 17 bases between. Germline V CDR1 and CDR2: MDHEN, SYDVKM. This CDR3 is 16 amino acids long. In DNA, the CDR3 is TGTGCCAGCAGTCCCGCCCTATCGCCAAATAATGAAAAACTGTTTTTT. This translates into CASSPALSPNNEKLFF. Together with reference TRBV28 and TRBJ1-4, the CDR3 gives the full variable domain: DVKVTQSSRYLVKRTGEKVFLECVQDMDHENMFWYRQDPGLGLRLIYFSYDVKMKEKGDIPEGYSVSREKKERFSLILESASTNQTSMYLCASSPALSPNNEKLFFGSGTQLSVL.

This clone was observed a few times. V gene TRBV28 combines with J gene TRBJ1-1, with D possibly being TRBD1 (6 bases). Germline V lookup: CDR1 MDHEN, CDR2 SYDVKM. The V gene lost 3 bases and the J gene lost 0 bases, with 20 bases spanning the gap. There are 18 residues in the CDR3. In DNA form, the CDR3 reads TGTGCCAGCAGTTTTTACGTTGGGGGCAGAAGAATGAACACTGAAGCTTTCTTT. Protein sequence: CASSFYVGGRRMNTEAFF. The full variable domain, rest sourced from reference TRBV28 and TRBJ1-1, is DVKVTQSSRYLVKRTGEKVFLECVQDMDHENMFWYRQDPGLGLRLIYFSYDVKMKEKGDIPEGYSVSREKKERFSLILESASTNQTSMYLCASSFYVGGRRMNTEAFFGQGTRLTVV.